The entry below gives a single TCR beta chain sequence along with its context. The antigen is not known. The entry originates in a study of T-cell memory formation after mild COVID-19. On the study more broadly: TCR clustering was largely donor specific. Findings of the study overall: Memory cells collected pre-infection included some clones that later responded, suggesting cross-reactive memory joined. CD4+ contracting clones were mainly CM and EM; CD8+ ones, EMRA.

In TCRdb, the 5' RACE reads were re-called with MiXCR into one record per CDR3 protein. The profile shows roughly 370,000 distinct CDR3 sequences, approximately 15% of them singletons. This clonotype was obtained from a man between 18 and 35 years old who had mild COVID-19 (a few samples of this study predate the infection). Cell type and time point are not known. Material: PBMCs or a T cell subset sorted from them (not recorded which).

CDR3 amino acids: CASSVVGGGYTF. For the CDR3, the DNA is TGTGCCAGCAGCGTAGTCGGTGGAGGCTACACCTTC. The rearrangement uses TRBV9 and TRBJ1-2; D gene uncertain. This CDR3 comprises 12 residues. The germline V gene encodes CDR1 SGDLS and CDR2 YYNGEE. V shed 0 bases and J shed 8 bases, with 8 bases lying between them. The whole variable domain, filled in from reference TRBV9 and TRBJ1-2, reads DSGVTQTPKHLITATGQRVTLRCSPRSGDLSVYWYQQSLDQGLQFLIQYYNGEERAKGNILERFSAQQFPDLHSELNLSSLELGDSALYFCASSVVGGGYTFGSGTRLTVV.